Included here is one T cell receptor beta chain sequence, with context. Repertoires were generated with immunoSEQ multiplex PCR, while TCRdb's copy carries only in-frame clones and drops some. The table lists about 110,000 clones, approximately 90% of them singletons, with around 0.64% in the top ten. The CDR3 length is 15 residues. Germline values: CDR1 SGHDT, CDR2 YYEEEE. Unmatched junction bases numbered 3, after V lost 0 bases and J lost 7 bases. The data derive from a study of OX40 agonist ivuxolimab in advanced cancers. V is TRBV5-6 and J is TRBJ1-6, with TRBD1 identical over 8 bases. The receptor was derived from an adult with an advanced solid tumor such as melanoma, head and neck, liver or kidney cancer. The source material was CD4+ or CD8+ T cells sorted from blood, sampled in a trial of the OX40 agonist ivuxolimab. CDR3 nucleotides: TGTGCCAGCAGCTTGGAAACAGGGGGAAATTCACCCCTCCACTTT. Translating it yields CASSLETGGNSPLHF. The full variable domain, completed using reference TRBV5-6 and TRBJ1-6, is DAGVTQSPTHLIKTRGQQVTLRCSPKSGHDTVSWYQQALGQGPQFIFQYYEEEERQRGNFPDRFSGHQFPNYSSELNVNALLLGDSALYLCASSLETGGNSPLHFGNGTRLTVT.